This section outlines one T cell receptor (beta chain) sequence together with its context. Its specificity is not known. With 3 bases removed from V and 3 bases from J, the gap between germline ends came to 22 bases. Germline CDR1 and CDR2: SGDLS and YYNGEE. The CDR3 runs to 19 residues. Patients showing uncontrolled infection, other autoimmune disease, pregnancy or lactation were ineligible. Thyroid ultrasound and orbital computed tomography, with clinical symptoms and serum thyroxine and TRAb, informed diagnoses. This specimen comes from a study of T cells in Graves' hyperthyroidism and ophthalmopathy. General study results and limits: The model forecast ophthalmopathy, anticipating it by a median approximately 7 months before onset. Most expanded thyroid clonotypes above 0.001 recurred in blood.

Regions amplified from RNA transcripts were the TCR beta CDR3 regions. First-round RT-PCR targeting the TCR CDR3 was performed with the HTBI primer set. TCRdb re-called the multiplex PCR reads through MiXCR, storing one row per CDR3 protein. The sample lists roughly 800,000 distinct CDR3 sequences; roughly 40% were seen once. This clonotype was sampled from a man aged 18 to 35 with Graves' hyperthyroidism. The sample was blood. This chain connects TRBV9 to TRBJ1-6; a weak D match, TRBD1 (5 bases). The CDR3 loop is CASSEQRTRELGYNSPLHF. CDR3 DNA sequence: TGTGCCAGCAGCGAACAGAGGACAAGGGAGTTAGGCTATAATTCACCCCTCCACTTT. The complete variable domain, with remaining parts taken from reference TRBV9 and TRBJ1-6, reads DSGVTQTPKHLITATGQRVTLRCSPRSGDLSVYWYQQSLDQGLQFLIQYYNGEERAKGNILERFSAQQFPDLHSELNLSSLELGDSALYFCASSEQRTRELGYNSPLHFGNGTRLTVT.